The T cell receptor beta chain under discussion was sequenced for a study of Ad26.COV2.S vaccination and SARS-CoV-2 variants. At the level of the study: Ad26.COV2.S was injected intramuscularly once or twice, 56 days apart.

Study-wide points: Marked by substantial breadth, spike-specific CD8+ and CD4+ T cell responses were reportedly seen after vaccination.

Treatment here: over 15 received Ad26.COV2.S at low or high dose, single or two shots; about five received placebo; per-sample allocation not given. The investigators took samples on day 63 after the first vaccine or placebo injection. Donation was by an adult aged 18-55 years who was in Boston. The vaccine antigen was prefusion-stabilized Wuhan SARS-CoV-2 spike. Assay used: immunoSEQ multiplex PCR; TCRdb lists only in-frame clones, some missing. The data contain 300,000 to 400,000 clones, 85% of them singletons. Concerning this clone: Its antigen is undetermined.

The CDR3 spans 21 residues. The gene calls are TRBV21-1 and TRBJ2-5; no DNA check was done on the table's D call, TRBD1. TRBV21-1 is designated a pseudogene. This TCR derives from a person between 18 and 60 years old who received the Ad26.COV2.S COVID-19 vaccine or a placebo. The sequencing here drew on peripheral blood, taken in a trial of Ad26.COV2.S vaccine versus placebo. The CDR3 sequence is CASSKGKRTGWNSSHRETQYF. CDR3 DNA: TGTGCCAGCAGCAAAGGTAAAAGGACAGGCTGGAATAGTAGTCATAGAGAGACCCAGTACTTC.